The source of this TCR beta chain is a study of CD8 T cells in Susac syndrome. Study results and caveats: The study acknowledged a relatively small number of individuals in its TCR sequencing and HLA analysis.

This clonotype was counted a single time. Its specificity is unknown. The CDR3 consists of 15 residues. Germline V lookup: CDR1 SEHNR, CDR2 FQNEAQ (reference sequence). V was shortened by 2 bases and J by 6 bases, with 13 bases between the two germline ends. The authors sequenced TCR beta from blood CD8+ and CD4+ T cells. Isolation of CD8+ and CD4+ T cells was performed negatively, whereas enrichment of TEMRA cells was done by FACS. An amount of RNA that ranged from roughly 0.5 to 1 ug was reverse transcribed with random hexamers. TCRdb re-called the immunoSEQ multiplex PCR reads with MiXCR, one entry per CDR3 protein. This sample has 330,000 or so distinct CDR3 sequences, with 65% to 90% found just once.

The origin of this receptor is a human donor with multiple sclerosis. This rearrangement joins TRBV7-9 to TRBJ2-2; D is unclear. The specimen was CD8+ T cells from PBMCs. As DNA, the CDR3 is TGTGCCAGCAGCTTACCCGGCCGGCCCGCCGGGGAGCTGTTTTTT. It codes for CASSLPGRPAGELFF.